The clone carrying this T cell receptor beta chain was observed a handful of times. Researchers prepared the TCRbeta library using unique molecular identifiers, the study reports. TCRdb analysed the PCR reads with MiXCR anew, one entry per CDR3 protein. The sample holds about 270,000 distinct CDR3 sequences; roughly 9.5% are singletons and the top ten take roughly a tenth. Germline trimming cut 7 bases from V and 6 bases from J; bases unmatched to any gene: 4. The CDR3 is 13 amino acids. Germline CDR1 reads MNHNS; CDR2 reads SASEGT. The record originates from a study of T-cell reconstitution after alpha-beta-depleted transplantation in children.

The chain uses TRBV6-1 and TRBJ2-2; TRBD2 matches 8 bases. The sample was PBMCs from the stem cell graft donor, taken from the stem cell graft. The receptor's source is a human donor who donated a stem cell graft to a child with SCID. DNA of the CDR3: TGTGCCAGCACCCACGGGGGGGCCGGGGAGCTGTTTTTT. It is translated as CASTHGGAGELFF.